Listed below are T cell receptor beta chains from one sample, sequenced in a study of blood T cell repertoires in COVID-19. Some clones are missing from TCRdb's copy, which holds only in-frame ones; the method was immunoSEQ multiplex PCR. Of about 100,000 clones detected, 80% to 95% appear once; the ten largest clones hold more than 6%. Sequenced material: peripheral blood. Receptors originate from a man between 18 and 35 years old with COVID-19, enrolled during active disease. Each CDR3 is given without its conserved first and last residue.

>TRBV4-3|TRBJ2-1
ASSRTSGSANEQF
>TRBV24-1|TRBJ1-5
ATSSGVSNQPQH
>TRBV7-9|TRBJ2-7
ASSLWGAGSYEQY
>TRBV28|TRBJ2-7
ASRLEPWGTGKYEQY
>TRBV29-1|TRBJ2-7
SVGWPGYEQY
>TRBV14|TRBJ2-7
ASSQVWGGKYEQY
>TRBV30|TRBJ2-5
AWSKDRGLYQETQY
>TRBV27|TRBJ1-2
ASGTGGWYGYT
>TRBV3-1/TRBV3-2|TRBJ1-4
ASSQGSPVYVTNEKLL
>TRBV11-2|TRBJ2-7
ASSYLSKASYEQY
>TRBV19|TRBJ1-5
ASSLQGVGNQPQH
>TRBV12-5|TRBJ2-2
ASGFASVGVGGELF
>TRBV28|TRBJ2-1
ASRPRRVDNEQF
>TRBV12-3/TRBV12-4|TRBJ1-4
ASTSWGEKLF
>TRBV24-1|TRBJ2-3
ATMTGGEADTQY
>TRBV5-1|TRBJ2-3
ASSASGTDTQY
>TRBV10-1|TRBJ2-1
ASQKGRDPYNEQF
>TRBV6-2/TRBV6-3|TRBJ2-2
ASSFGTPNTGELF
>TRBV19|TRBJ1-2
ASSIDLTGLHGYT
>TRBV9|TRBJ1-2
ASSVAGQGGYGYT
>TRBV30|TRBJ1-2
AWAGTYTGGYT
>TRBV7-9|TRBJ2-7
ASSSLDGRESNHEQY
>TRBV5-1|TRBJ2-5
ASSWGLRGWYQETQY
>TRBV9|TRBJ1-6
ASSSTGGDNSPLH
>TRBV28|TRBJ2-2
ASSLQGTATGELF
>TRBV6-2/TRBV6-3|TRBJ2-7
ASSHASSVAGYDEQY
>TRBV11-2|TRBJ1-5
ASSLGLLNQPQH
>TRBV5-1|TRBJ2-3
ASSSGGPTDTQY
>TRBV2|TRBJ2-7
ATNSLASSYEQY